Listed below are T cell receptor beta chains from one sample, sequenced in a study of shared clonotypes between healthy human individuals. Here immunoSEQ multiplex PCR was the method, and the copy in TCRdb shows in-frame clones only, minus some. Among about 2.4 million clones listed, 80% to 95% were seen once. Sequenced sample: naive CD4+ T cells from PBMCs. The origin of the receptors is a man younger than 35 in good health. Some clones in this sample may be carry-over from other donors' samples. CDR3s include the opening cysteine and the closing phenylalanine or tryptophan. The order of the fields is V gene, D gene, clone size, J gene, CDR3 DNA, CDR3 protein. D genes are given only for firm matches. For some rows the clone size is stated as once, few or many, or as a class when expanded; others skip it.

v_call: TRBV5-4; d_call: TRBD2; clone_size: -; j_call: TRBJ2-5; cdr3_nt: TGTGCCAGCAGCGTCGTAGCGGGAGGTTGGGAGACCCAGTACTTC; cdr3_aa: CASSVVAGGWETQYF
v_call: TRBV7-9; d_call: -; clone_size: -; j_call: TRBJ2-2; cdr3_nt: TGTGCCAGCAGCCCAAGCGGTCGGGGCACCGGGGAGCTGTTTTTT; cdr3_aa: CASSPSGRGTGELFF
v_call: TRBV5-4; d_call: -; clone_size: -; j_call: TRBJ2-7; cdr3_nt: TGTGCCAGCAGCCCAGGGCAAAGAGGCTACGAGCAGTACTTC; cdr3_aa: CASSPGQRGYEQYF
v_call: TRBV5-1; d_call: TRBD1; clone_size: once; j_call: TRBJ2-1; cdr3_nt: TGCGCCAGCAGCTTAAACTCCGGGACAGGGCCCGGAGATGAGCAGTTCTTC; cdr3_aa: CASSLNSGTGPGDEQFF
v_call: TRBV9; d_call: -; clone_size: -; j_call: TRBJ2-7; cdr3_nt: TGTGCCAGCAGCGTAGGGGGCGGTTCTTCAGAGCAGTACTTC; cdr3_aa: CASSVGGGSSEQYF
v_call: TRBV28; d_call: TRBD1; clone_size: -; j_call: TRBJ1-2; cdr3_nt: TGTGCCAGCAGCTCCTTCGGGACAGGGGGCCTGGGCTACACCTTC; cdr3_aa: CASSSFGTGGLGYTF
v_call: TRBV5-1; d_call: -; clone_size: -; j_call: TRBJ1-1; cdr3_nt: TGCGCCAGCAGCTTATTGGGCAGGGACACTGAAGCTTTCTTT; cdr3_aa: CASSLLGRDTEAFF
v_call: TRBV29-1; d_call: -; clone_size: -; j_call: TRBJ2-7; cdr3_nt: TGCAGCGTTGTAACGACTTACGAGCAGTACTTC; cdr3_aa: CSVVTTYEQYF
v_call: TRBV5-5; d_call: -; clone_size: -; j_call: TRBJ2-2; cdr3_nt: TGTGCCAGCACCCCCTCGGAGACCGGGGAGCTGTTTTTT; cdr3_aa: CASTPSETGELFF
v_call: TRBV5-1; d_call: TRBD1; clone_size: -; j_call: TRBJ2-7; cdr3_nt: TGCGCCAGCAGCTTCGACAGGGGGAAATTCTACGAGCAGTACTTC; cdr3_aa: CASSFDRGKFYEQYF
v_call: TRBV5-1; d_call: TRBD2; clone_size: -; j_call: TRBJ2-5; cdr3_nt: TGCGCCAGCAGCTCGGGACTAGCGGGAGTGGGGGAGACCCAGTACTTC; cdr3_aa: CASSSGLAGVGETQYF
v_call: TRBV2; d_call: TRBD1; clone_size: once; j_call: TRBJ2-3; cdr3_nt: TGTGCCAGCAGTGAACAGGGGGAGGATACGCAGTATTTT; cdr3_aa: CASSEQGEDTQYF
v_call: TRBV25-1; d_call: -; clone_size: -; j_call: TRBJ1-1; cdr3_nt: TGTGCCAGCAGGGACCGGGTCATGAACACTGAAGCTTTCTTT; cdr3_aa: CASRDRVMNTEAFF
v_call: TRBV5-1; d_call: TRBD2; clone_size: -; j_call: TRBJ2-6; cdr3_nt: TGCGCCAGCAGTCCGCCGGGAGGGGCTGGGGCCAACGTCCTGACTTTC; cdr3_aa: CASSPPGGAGANVLTF
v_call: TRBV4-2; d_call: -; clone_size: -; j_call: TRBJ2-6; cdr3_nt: TGTGCCAGCAGCACGGGGCAGCAGGGAACTGGGGCCAACGTCCTGACTTTC; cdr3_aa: CASSTGQQGTGANVLTF
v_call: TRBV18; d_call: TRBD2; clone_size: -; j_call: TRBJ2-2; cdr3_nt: TGTGCCAGCTCACCACCTAGCGGGAGATGGGCCGGGGAGCTGTTTTTT; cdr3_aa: CASSPPSGRWAGELFF
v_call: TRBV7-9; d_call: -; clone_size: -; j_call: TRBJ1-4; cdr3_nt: TGTGCCAGCAGCTTAGAAGGGGGATGGGAAAAACTGTTTTTT; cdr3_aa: CASSLEGGWEKLFF
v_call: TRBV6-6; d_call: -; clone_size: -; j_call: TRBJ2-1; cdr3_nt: TGTGCCAGCAGGGGTGGTGGGTACAATGAGCAGTTCTTC; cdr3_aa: CASRGGGYNEQFF
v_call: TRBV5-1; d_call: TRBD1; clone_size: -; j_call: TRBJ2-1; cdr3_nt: TGCGCCAGCAGCTTGGTCGTGTCGGGACAGGGGTACTACAATGAGCAGTTCTTC; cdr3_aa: CASSLVVSGQGYYNEQFF
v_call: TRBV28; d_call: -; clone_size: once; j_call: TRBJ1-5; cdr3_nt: TGTGCCAGCAGCCAACTATACAGGCCTCTCCATCAGCCCCAGCATTTT; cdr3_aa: CASSQLYRPLHQPQHF
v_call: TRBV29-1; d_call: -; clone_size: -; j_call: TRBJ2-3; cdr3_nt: TGCAGCGTTCGCCGACCCCGCACAGATACGCAGTATTTT; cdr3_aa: CSVRRPRTDTQYF
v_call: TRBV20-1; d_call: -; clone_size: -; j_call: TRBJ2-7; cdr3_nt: TGCAGTGCTAGTCCCAGGACCGAGCAGTACTTC; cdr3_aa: CSASPRTEQYF
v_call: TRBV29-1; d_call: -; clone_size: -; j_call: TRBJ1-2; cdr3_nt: TGCAGCGTCCTCGTCCCGAAAGACTATGGCTACACCTTC; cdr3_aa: CSVLVPKDYGYTF
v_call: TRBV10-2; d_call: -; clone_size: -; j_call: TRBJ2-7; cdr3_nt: TGCGCCAGCAGGGACCTCCAAAGGAACTACGAGCAGTACTTC; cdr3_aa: CASRDLQRNYEQYF
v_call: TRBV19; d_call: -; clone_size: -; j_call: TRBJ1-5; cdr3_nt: TGTGCCAGTAGCTTCGCTGGACGGCTTAATGAGCCCCAGCATTTT; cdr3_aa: CASSFAGRLNEPQHF
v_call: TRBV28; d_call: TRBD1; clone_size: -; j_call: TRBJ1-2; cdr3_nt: TGTGCCAGCAGTGAACCCGGGACAGGGGGCTATTTAGGCTATGGCTACACCTTC; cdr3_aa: CASSEPGTGGYLGYGYTF
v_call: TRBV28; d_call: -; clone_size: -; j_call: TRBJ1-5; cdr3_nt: TGTGCCAGCAGGATCTTTGATTTGAGGGAGTGGGGCAATCAGCCCCAGCATTTT; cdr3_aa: CASRIFDLREWGNQPQHF
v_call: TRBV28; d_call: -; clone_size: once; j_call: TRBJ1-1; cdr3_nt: TGTGCCAGCAGTCGGAGACAGAACACTGAAGCTTTCTTT; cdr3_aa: CASSRRQNTEAFF
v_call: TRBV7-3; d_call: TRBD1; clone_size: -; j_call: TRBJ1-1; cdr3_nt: TGTGCCAGCAGCCAAGGGACAGGCGGGACTGAAGCTTTCTTT; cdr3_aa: CASSQGTGGTEAFF
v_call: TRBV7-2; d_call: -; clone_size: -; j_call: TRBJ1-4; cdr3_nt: TGTGCCAGCAGCTCCCCCAGGGGTTCGGTTGAAAAACTGTTTTTT; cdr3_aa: CASSSPRGSVEKLFF
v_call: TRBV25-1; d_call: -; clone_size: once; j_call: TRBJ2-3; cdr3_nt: TGTGCCAGCAGTGAACGCCGGGCGGACACAGATACGCAGTATTTT; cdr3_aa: CASSERRADTDTQYF
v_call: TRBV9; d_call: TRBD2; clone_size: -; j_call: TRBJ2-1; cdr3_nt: TGTGCCAGCAGCGTACTCGGCGGGAGCTCCTACAATGAGCAGTTCTTC; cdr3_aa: CASSVLGGSSYNEQFF
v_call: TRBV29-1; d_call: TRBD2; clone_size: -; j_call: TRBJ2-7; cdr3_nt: TGCAGCGTTGCCCTGGACAGCGGGAGCTACGAGCAGTACTTC; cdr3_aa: CSVALDSGSYEQYF
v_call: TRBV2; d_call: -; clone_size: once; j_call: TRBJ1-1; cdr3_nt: TGTGCCAGCAGTGATTGGGCTGCGAACACTGAAGCTTTCTTT; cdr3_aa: CASSDWAANTEAFF
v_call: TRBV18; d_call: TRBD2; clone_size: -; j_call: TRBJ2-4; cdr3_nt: TGTGCCAGCTCACCAATAGCGGGTTATGACATTCAGTACTTC; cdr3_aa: CASSPIAGYDIQYF
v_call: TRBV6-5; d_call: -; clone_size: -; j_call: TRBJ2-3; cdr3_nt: TGTGCCAGCAGTTACTCAGGGTGGGCAGATACGCAGTATTTT; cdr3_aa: CASSYSGWADTQYF
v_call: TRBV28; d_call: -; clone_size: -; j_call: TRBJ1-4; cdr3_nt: TGTGCCAGCAGTTTACCCACCGAACGGGGAAAACTGTTTTTT; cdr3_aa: CASSLPTERGKLFF
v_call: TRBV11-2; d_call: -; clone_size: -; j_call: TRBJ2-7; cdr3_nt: TGTGCCAGCCGCTCTGGACAGAGGTACGAGCAGTACTTC; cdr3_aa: CASRSGQRYEQYF
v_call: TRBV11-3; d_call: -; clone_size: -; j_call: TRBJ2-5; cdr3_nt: TGTGCCAGCAGCCCTACCCGCTACGGGTCCCAGTACTTC; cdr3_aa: CASSPTRYGSQYF
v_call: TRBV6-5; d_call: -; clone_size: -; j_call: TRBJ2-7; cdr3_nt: TGTGCCAGCAGTTACTCAGCGGAAACCTACGAGCAGTACTTC; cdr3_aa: CASSYSAETYEQYF
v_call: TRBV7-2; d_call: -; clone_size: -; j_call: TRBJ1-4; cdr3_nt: TGTGCCAGCAGCGAACAGGGCTTTGCTAATGAAAAACTGTTTTTT; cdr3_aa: CASSEQGFANEKLFF
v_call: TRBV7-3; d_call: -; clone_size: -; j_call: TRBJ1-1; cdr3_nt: TGTGCCAGCAGCGTAGGACAGAACACTGAAGCTTTCTTT; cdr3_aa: CASSVGQNTEAFF
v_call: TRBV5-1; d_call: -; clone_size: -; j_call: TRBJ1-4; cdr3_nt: TGCGCCAGCAGCCCGGTAGGGGGGGATGAAAAACTGTTTTTT; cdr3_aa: CASSPVGGDEKLFF
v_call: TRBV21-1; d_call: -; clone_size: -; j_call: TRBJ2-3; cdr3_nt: TGTGCCAGCAGCAAAAGGGGGGGACAGGGACCAGGGACTCCCTCGGTGGATACGCAGTATTTT; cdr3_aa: CASSKRGGQGPGTPSVDTQYF
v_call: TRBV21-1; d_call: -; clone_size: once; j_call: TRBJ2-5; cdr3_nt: TGTGCCAGCAATTGGGGTTCGGGGGGGGAGACCCAGTACTTC; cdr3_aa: CASNWGSGGETQYF
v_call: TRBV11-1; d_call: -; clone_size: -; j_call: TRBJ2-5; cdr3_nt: TGTGCCAGCAGCGTAAAGCCAGGGACTGAGACCCAGTACTTC; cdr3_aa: CASSVKPGTETQYF
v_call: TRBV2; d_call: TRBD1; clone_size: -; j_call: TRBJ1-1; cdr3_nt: TGTGCCAGCAGTGGGGGGACAGGCTTTTGGAACACTGAAGCTTTCTTT; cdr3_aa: CASSGGTGFWNTEAFF
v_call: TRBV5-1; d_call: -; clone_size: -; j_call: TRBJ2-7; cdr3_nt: TGCGCCAGCACCTCAAACCCGGGAACCTACGAGCAGTACTTC; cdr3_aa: CASTSNPGTYEQYF
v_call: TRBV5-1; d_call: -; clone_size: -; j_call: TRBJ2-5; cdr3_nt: TGCGCCAGCAGCTTGGAGGGCGGAAGCGTACCCCAAGAGACCCAGTACTTC; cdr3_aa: CASSLEGGSVPQETQYF
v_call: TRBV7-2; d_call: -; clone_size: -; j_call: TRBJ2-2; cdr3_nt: TGTGCCAGCAGCTTAAGGGGTATCGGGGAGCTGTTTTTT; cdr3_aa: CASSLRGIGELFF
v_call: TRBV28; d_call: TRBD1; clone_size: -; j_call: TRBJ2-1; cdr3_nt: TGTGCCAGCAGTCCTCCCGAGGACCAGGGGGCCTACAATGAGCAGTTCTTC; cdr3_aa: CASSPPEDQGAYNEQFF
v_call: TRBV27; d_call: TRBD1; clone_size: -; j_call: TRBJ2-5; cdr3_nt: TGTGCCAGCAGTCTCCGGGACAGGGGAGTCGAGACCCAGTACTTC; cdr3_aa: CASSLRDRGVETQYF
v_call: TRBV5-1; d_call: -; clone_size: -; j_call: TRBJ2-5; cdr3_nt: TGCGCCAGCAGCAGAGGGGACCAAGAGACCCAGTACTTC; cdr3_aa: CASSRGDQETQYF
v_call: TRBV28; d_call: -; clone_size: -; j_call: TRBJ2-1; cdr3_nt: TGTGCCAGCACCCTAGGTTGGAATGAGCAGTTCTTC; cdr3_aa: CASTLGWNEQFF
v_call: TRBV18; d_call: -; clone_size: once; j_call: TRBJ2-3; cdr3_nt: TGTGCCAGCTCACCATGGAGCGGGCCCACAGATACGCAGTATTTT; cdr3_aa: CASSPWSGPTDTQYF
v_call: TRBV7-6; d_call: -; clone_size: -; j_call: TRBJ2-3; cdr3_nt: TGTGCCAGCAGCCCACGTTTGGGTACGCAGTATTTT; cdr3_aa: CASSPRLGTQYF
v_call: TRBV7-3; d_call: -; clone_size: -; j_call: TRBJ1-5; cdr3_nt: TGTGCCAGCAGCTTATGGGCGGGCGGCAATCAGCCCCAGCATTTT; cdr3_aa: CASSLWAGGNQPQHF